This TCR beta chain is drawn from a study of radiotherapy plus CTLA-4 blockade in lung cancer. Study summary: Objective response was observed in around a sixth of patients, and disease control in around 31%.

In regard to this clone: Its antigen is not known.

Whole-study results and caveats: An expansion of tumor-derived TCR clones occurred in blood after radiotherapy plus ipilimumab.

Focal radiation was given together with CTLA-4 blockade (ipilimumab) to patients with chemo-refractory metastatic non-small-cell lung cancer. Produced via immunoSEQ multiplex PCR; TCRdb's table is partial and in-frame only. The table shows tens of thousands of clones, with roughly two thirds occurring only once. CDR3 size: 13 residues. V was cut by 2 bases and J by 7 bases, with 11 bases left in between. The V gene's germline CDR1 is KGHSH and CDR2 LQKENI. J is TRBJ1-1 and V is TRBV18; D is perhaps TRBD1 (5 bases). Source: peripheral blood, taken from a patient treated with radiotherapy plus ipilimumab. This TCR came from a human donor with non-small cell lung cancer who had stable disease on radiotherapy plus ipilimumab. The CDR3 region is CASSPTREIEAFF. The CDR3 coding sequence is TGTGCCAGCTCACCAACCAGGGAAATTGAAGCTTTCTTT.